A single sample is the source of the 32 T cell receptor beta chains below, sequenced in a study of blood T cell repertoires in COVID-19. The assay was immunoSEQ multiplex PCR, and TCRdb's table has in-frame clones only and misses some. Counted here are more than 200,000 clones, 85% to 90% occurring once; the ten biggest clones make up roughly 4%. Sequenced material: PBMCs or T cells enriched from blood (not recorded which). The origin of the receptors is a woman aged 30 to 39 with acute COVID-19.

The chain has TRBV3-1 (or the pseudogene TRBV3-2) and TRBJ2-7; D remains ambiguous. The germline CDR1 and CDR2 sequences are LGHDT and YNNKEL (reference sequence). The V end lost 1 base, the J end lost 9 bases, and 10 bases lay between the germline ends. This CDR3 spans 12 amino acids. Here the CDR3 reads CASSQGSDGQYF. The DNA for the CDR3 is TGTGCCAGCAGCCAAGGGAGCGACGGGCAGTACTTC.

This clone occurred a few times. V gene TRBV5-5 combines with J gene TRBJ1-5; weak D call: TRBD1 (6 bases). The length of the CDR3 is 15 residues. CDR1 and CDR2 (germline): SGHKS, YYEKEE (reference sequence). Trimming took off 0 bases at V and 4 bases at J, with 11 bases between the two ends. The CDR3 sequence is CASSLDPQGNQPQHF. The CDR3 region has the DNA TGTGCCAGCAGCTTGGATCCACAGGGAAATCAGCCCCAGCATTTT.

The chain couples TRBV7-9 to TRBJ1-1; 8 positions agree with TRBD1. The CDR3 loop spans 14 amino acids. The J segment lost 7 bases and the V segment lost 6 bases, leaving 10 bases of the junction unmatched. Germline V CDR1 and CDR2: SEHNR, FQNEAQ (reference sequence). Written as DNA, the CDR3 is TGTGCCAGCAGACAATCCCGGGACAGGATTGAAGCTTTCTTT. Residues: CASRQSRDRIEAFF.

The rearrangement uses TRBV28 and TRBJ1-2; tentative D call: TRBD1 (6 bases). The CDR3 runs to 13 residues. Trimming shortened V by 7 bases and J by 8 bases, and 17 bases separated the two germline ends. CDR1 and CDR2 (germline): MDHEN, SYDVKM. DNA of the CDR3: TGTGCCAGCACCTTGGCGAGGGGGTTCGGCTACACCTTC. It specifies CASTLARGFGYTF.

V and J are TRBV6-1 and TRBJ2-1; D possibly corresponds to TRBD1 (5 bases). There are 15 residues in the CDR3. Per the germline V gene, CDR1 is MNHNS and CDR2 is SASEGT. V was cut by 3 bases and J by 5 bases, with 14 bases left in between. Written as DNA, the CDR3 is TGTGCCAGCAGTGAGGATCCAGGGCTCCACAATGAGCAGTTCTTC. Protein sequence: CASSEDPGLHNEQFF.

The CDR3 is CASSLDWRELPYEQYF. The DNA for the CDR3 is TGTGCCAGCAGCTTAGATTGGCGGGAACTTCCCTACGAGCAGTACTTC. V and J are TRBV11-2 and TRBJ2-7; possible D gene TRBD2, 6 bases. Per the germline V gene, CDR1 is SGHAT and CDR2 is FQNNGV. Trimming stripped 0 bases from V and 2 bases from J, with 14 bases between. This CDR3 region has 16 residues.

J is TRBJ1-1 and V is TRBV9, with 10 bases matching TRBD1. Germline V gives CDR1 SGDLS, CDR2 YYNGEE. V was clipped by 3 bases and J by 4 bases; unmatched bases: 6. This CDR3 is built from 15 residues. The CDR3 protein is CASSDRDRGPTEAFF. In DNA, the CDR3 is TGTGCCAGCAGCGACCGGGACAGGGGACCCACTGAAGCTTTCTTT.

The sample holds one count of this clone. CDR3: CASSEEGWRGEQFF. The CDR3 coding sequence is TGTGCCAGCAGTGAAGAGGGTTGGCGGGGGGAGCAGTTCTTC. This chain joins TRBV2 and TRBJ2-1, with 7 bases matching TRBD2. Germline V CDR1 and CDR2: SNHLY, FYNNEI. With V trimmed by 1 base and J by 10 bases, 7 bases remained unmatched. The CDR3 runs 14 residues.

V is TRBV30 and J is TRBJ1-5, with TRBD1 identical over 8 bases. The germline gives CDR1 GTSNPN, CDR2 SVGIG (reference sequence). The CDR3 contains 13 residues. J gave up 9 bases and V 1 base, and 5 bases lay outside the gene matches. The CDR3 nucleotides are TGTGCCTGGAGTGCGGACAGGGACTGGCCCCAGCATTTT. It is translated as CAWSADRDWPQHF.

This clone was seen a few times. The J gene is TRBJ2-3, the V gene TRBV7-8, with D maybe TRBD2 (5 bases). This CDR3 is built from 18 residues. V was pared by 5 bases and J by 0 bases, with 21 bases between. In germline, CDR1 is SGHVS, CDR2 FQNEAQ. CDR3 in DNA: TGTGCCAGCAGCACACCAGCAGAGGGAGAGCCAAGCACAGATACGCAGTATTTT. Its protein product is CASSTPAEGEPSTDTQYF.

The chain links TRBV7-9 to TRBJ1-2; D ambiguous. Germline values: CDR1 SEHNR, CDR2 FQNEAQ (reference sequence). CDR3 length: 14 residues. Trimming removed 4 bases from V and 3 bases from J, with 12 bases in between. The CDR3 region is CASSSGWIDYGYTF. The CDR3 DNA reads as TGTGCCAGCAGCTCAGGCTGGATAGACTATGGCTACACCTTC.

The chain recombines TRBV12-3 or TRBV12-4 with TRBJ1-6; the D is unclear. Trimming removed 3 bases at V and 13 bases at J, with 10 bases between. This CDR3 has 12 residues. The CDR3 spells CASSFSGSPLHF. The CDR3 region has the DNA TGTGCCAGCAGTTTCTCAGGCTCCCCCCTCCACTTT.

V is TRBV12-5 and J is TRBJ2-1; D perhaps matches TRBD1 (6 bases). The germline gives CDR1 LGHNT, CDR2 FRNRAP. The V gene lost 2 bases and the J gene lost 16 bases, with 12 bases spanning the gap. CDR3 length: 11 amino acids. The CDR3 reads CASGLHRDCFF. The DNA of the CDR3 is TGTGCTAGTGGTTTGCACAGGGATTGCTTCTTC.

The V and J genes are TRBV27 and TRBJ2-7; 10 bases line up with TRBD1. CDR1 is MNHEY, CDR2 SMNVEV, per germline (reference sequence). The CDR3 is 15 residues long. The trim removed 3 bases at V and 4 bases at J, leaving 6 bases unmatched. CDR3 loop: CASSFDRGPGYEQYF. The CDR3 DNA is TGTGCCAGCAGTTTCGACAGGGGGCCTGGGTACGAGCAGTACTTC.

The chain carries TRBV28 and TRBJ1-5; D gene uncertain. V was shortened by 6 bases and J by 8 bases, with 11 bases between the two germline ends. The CDR3 is 12 residues long. Per the germline V gene, CDR1 is MDHEN and CDR2 is SYDVKM. The CDR3 spells CASSSSPEPQHF. In DNA form, the CDR3 reads TGTGCCAGCAGCTCATCCCCGGAGCCCCAGCATTTT.

J is TRBJ1-5 and V is TRBV30; D is perhaps TRBD1 (5 bases). This CDR3 is 13 amino acids long. Germline CDR1 GTSNPN, CDR2 SVGIG (reference sequence). The ends were cut back, 2 bases at V and 7 bases at J, with 12 bases in the middle. The CDR3 DNA sequence: TGTGCCTGGAGTACAGCAGGGTACCAGCCCCAGCATTTT. Protein sequence: CAWSTAGYQPQHF. Supplemented by reference TRBV30 and TRBJ1-5, the full variable domain reads SQTIHQWPATLVQPVGSPLSLECTVEGTSNPNLYWYRQAAGRGLQLLFYSVGIGQISSEVPQNLSASRPQDRQFILSSKKLLLSDSGFYLCAWSTAGYQPQHFGDGTRLSIL.

The gene calls are TRBV5-5 and TRBJ2-2; weak D call: TRBD2 (5 bases). The CDR3 consists of 15 residues. Germline CDR1 is SGHKS and CDR2 is YYEKEE (reference sequence). V dropped 0 bases and J dropped 7 bases, with 13 bases sitting between them. CDR3 DNA sequence: TGTGCCAGCAGCTTGGTTACCGGGGAGATCGGGGAGCTGTTTTTT. This gives the protein CASSLVTGEIGELFF.

In DNA, the CDR3 is TGTGCCAGCAGCCCCAGGCGGGGGCCGACAGATACGCAGTATTTT. This encodes CASSPRRGPTDTQYF. The V gene is TRBV4-2, the J gene TRBJ2-3; possibly TRBD2 for D (7 bases). The germline V and J ends were trimmed by 4 bases and 3 bases, with 14 bases remaining between them. The CDR3 runs 15 residues. Germline lookup yields CDR1 LGHNA and CDR2 YNFKEQ.

V usage is TRBV30 and J usage is TRBJ1-2, with D possibly TRBD1 on 6 matching bases. V lost 4 bases to trimming and J lost 1 base, with 25 bases between them. Per the germline V gene, CDR1 is GTSNPN and CDR2 is SVGIG (reference sequence). CDR3 length equals 18 residues. The DNA for the CDR3 is TGTGCCTGGAACCCCGCGGTTGGAATGACAGGCGATAACTATGGCTACACCTTC. It yields the protein CAWNPAVGMTGDNYGYTF.

The table lists this clone with a count of one. The chain links TRBV9 to TRBJ2-5; TRBD1 matches 9 bases. There are 16 residues in the CDR3. After removal of 0 bases from V and 1 base from J, the junction contained 4 bases not matched to a gene. Germline V gives CDR1 SGDLS, CDR2 YYNGEE. The CDR3: CASSVAQGATQETQYF. The CDR3 DNA reads as TGTGCCAGCAGCGTAGCACAGGGGGCCACCCAAGAGACCCAGTACTTC.

This clone was seen just once. V usage is TRBV7-6 and J usage is TRBJ1-1; no firm D call. This CDR3 is 13 amino acids long. The germline gives CDR1 SGHVS, CDR2 FNYEAQ. V dropped 5 bases and J dropped 7 bases, with 14 bases sitting between them. The CDR3 DNA is TGTGCCAGCAGCCTCGGTTGGCGAGGTGAAGCTTTCTTT. Amino acid sequence: CASSLGWRGEAFF.

The rearrangement uses TRBV30 and TRBJ2-5, with D perhaps matching TRBD2 (7 bases). Germline V lookup: CDR1 GTSNPN, CDR2 SVGIG (reference sequence). The CDR3 loop spans 12 amino acids. The ends were cut back, 6 bases at V and 5 bases at J, with 13 bases in the middle. This CDR3 is CACRGAGETQYF. In DNA form, the CDR3 reads TGTGCCTGTCGGGGGGCGGGTGAGACCCAGTACTTC.

This chain links TRBV6-5 with TRBJ2-6; D not resolved. This CDR3 is built from 14 residues. The germline V and J ends were trimmed by 6 bases and 0 bases, with 6 bases remaining between them. Germline assignment: CDR1 MNHEY and CDR2 SVGAGI. CDR3 nucleotide sequence: TGTGCCAGCAGGTTATTCTCTGGGGCCAACGTCCTGACTTTC. This encodes CASRLFSGANVLTF.

V gene TRBV18 combines with J gene TRBJ2-5; 11 bases align to TRBD2. Germline V gene data show CDR1 as KGHSH and CDR2 as LQKENI. This CDR3 has 18 amino acids. Trimming took 4 bases from V and 2 from J; bases not matched to a gene: 12. CDR3 bases: TGTGCCAGCTCACGCCGACCAAAACTAGCGGGGGAACAAGAGACCCAGTACTTC. Residues: CASSRRPKLAGEQETQYF.

The J gene is TRBJ2-1, the V gene TRBV4-1; TRBD2 matches at 14 bases. Losses at the gene ends were 3 bases for V and 6 bases for J; bases not matched to a gene: 10. The V gene's germline CDR1 is MGHRA and CDR2 YSYEKL. The CDR3 runs 18 residues. The CDR3: CASSQVDMGLAGANEQFF. In DNA, the CDR3 is TGCGCCAGCAGCCAGGTTGATATGGGACTAGCGGGGGCCAATGAGCAGTTCTTC.

This chain links TRBV4-1 with TRBJ1-5; D remains ambiguous. The V end lost 0 bases, the J end lost 4 bases, and 7 bases lay between the germline ends. Germline lookup yields CDR1 MGHRA and CDR2 YSYEKL. This CDR3 spans 14 amino acids. The CDR3, as DNA: TGCGCCAGCAGCCAAGAGTTTACTAATCAGCCCCAGCATTTT. Protein product: CASSQEFTNQPQHF.

This chain links TRBV10-1 with TRBJ1-1, with 8 bases matching TRBD1. Germline V gives CDR1 WNHNN, CDR2 SYGVQD (reference sequence). The CDR3 consists of 15 residues. The trim removed 4 bases at V and 5 bases at J, leaving 9 bases unmatched. The DNA of the CDR3 is TGCGCCAGCAGTGCGACAGGGGCCGCCTCGACTGAAGCTTTCTTT. Translation gives CASSATGAASTEAFF.

The rearrangement joins TRBV4-1 to TRBJ2-1, with 10 bases lining up with TRBD1. The J segment lost 3 bases and the V segment lost 3 bases, leaving 5 bases of the junction unmatched. Germline CDR1 is MGHRA and CDR2 is YSYEKL. The CDR3 consists of 16 residues. The CDR3 is CASSHGDRGSYNEQFF. The CDR3 DNA follows: TGCGCCAGCAGCCATGGGGACAGGGGAAGCTACAATGAGCAGTTCTTC.

The chain couples TRBV19 to TRBJ1-5, with TRBD1 matching 12 bases. The V segment lost 6 bases and the J segment 1 base; nucleotides outside the gene matches: 10. CDR1 and CDR2 from the germline V gene are LNHDA and SQIVND (reference sequence). The CDR3 sequence is 18 residues long. CDR3 nucleotide sequence: TGTGCCAGTAGGACCGGGACAGGGGGCACAGGGAGCAATCAGCCCCAGCATTTT. Translation: CASRTGTGGTGSNQPQHF.

The rearrangement links TRBV28 to TRBJ1-2, with D unclear. Germline loops: CDR1 MDHEN, CDR2 SYDVKM. The CDR3 spans 14 residues. V lost 3 bases to trimming and J lost 2 bases, with 10 bases between them. The DNA of the CDR3 is TGTGCCAGCAGTTTGGCAGGTATAAACTATGGCTACACCTTC. Amino acids: CASSLAGINYGYTF.

This chain joins TRBV5-6 and TRBJ2-2, with TRBD2 matching 7 bases. CDR1 is SGHDT and CDR2 is YYEEEE in the germline V gene. V dropped 0 bases and J dropped 1; count of bases not matched to a gene: 3. The CDR3 spans 16 residues. This chain's CDR3 is CASSLAGGMNTGELFF. In nucleotides, the CDR3 is TGTGCCAGCAGCTTGGCCGGGGGGATGAACACCGGGGAGCTGTTTTTT.

There are a few counts of this clone. The chain has TRBV7-2 and TRBJ2-1; 9 nucleotides align to TRBD1. Trimming cost V 5 bases and J 9 bases; bases outside gene matches: 5. Germline V gene sequence: CDR1 SGHTA, CDR2 FQGNSA. This CDR3 spans 13 amino acids. CDR3 sequence reads: CASSARQGGEQFF. CDR3 sequence (DNA): TGTGCCAGCAGCGCCCGACAGGGGGGTGAGCAGTTCTTC. The full variable domain, completed using reference TRBV7-2 and TRBJ2-1, is GAGVSQSPSNKVTEKGKDVELRCDPISGHTALYWYRQSLGQGLEFLIYFQGNSAPDKSGLPSDRFSAERTGGSVSTLTIQRTQQEDSAVYLCASSARQGGEQFFGPGTRLTVL.